The entry that follows covers one T cell receptor beta chain sequence. Its antigen target is currently unknown. The data originate from a study of T cells expressing NK-cell markers (TCRdb year 2020). The study in broad terms: TCR beta-chain repertoires were profiled in sorted CD3+CD56+NKG2C+, CD3+CD56+NKG2C- and CD3+CD56-NKG2C+ T-cell subsets from several donors. Among the eight sequenced donors, only one was HCMV-seronegative, while the other seven were HCMV-seropositive. Sequencing of the libraries produced 2 x 150 bp reads on Illumina HiSeq 2000/2500, MiSeq or NextSeq. Randomly selected healthy volunteers, three men and five women, were used as the eight sequenced donors.

HCMV-specific IgG was detected in serum with a commercial ELISA kit to determine HCMV serostatus. Ficoll density gradient centrifugation was used to isolate peripheral blood mononuclear cells from blood. The sequencing machine was an Illumina HiSeq 2000. TCR beta cDNA libraries were made by 5'RACE template switching that added a universal primer site and unique molecular identifiers. cDNA synthesis was primed from the TCR beta constant segment, followed by two successive PCR amplification steps. Per the authors' processing: Reads were demultiplexed and grouped by UMI with MIGEC, and clonotypes were assembled and quantified with MiTCR. To remove erroneous sequences, TCR cDNA sequences were retained only when supported by two or more reads. The tcR package was used for downstream repertoire analysis, and clonotypes were matched between fractions using CDR3 nucleotide sequence together with V segment. Antigen specificity was annotated against VDJdb with VDJmatch, allowing one amino acid substitution in CDR3. Reads reprocessed by TCRdb are summarized as one entry per CDR3 protein sequence, and DNA is absent. The authors' filters were not applied to this entry. The sample table on file contains about 460,000 distinct CDR3 sequences. Of the sample, 1.4% falls within the top ten clones.

Counted from cysteine to phenylalanine, this CDR3 has 15 amino acids. DNA is not recorded here. The germline V gene yields SGHNT for CDR1 and YENEEA for CDR2. Results and caveats for the whole study, not just this receptor: Those dominant clonotypes were again the most abundant among CD3+CD56-NKG2C+ cells in a handful of donors, at about 28.3-60.1%. In six donors, the dominant CD3+CD56+NKG2C+ clonotypes were among the top 10 CD8+ clonotypes and accounted for roughly 1.0-7.5% of CD8+ T cells. It remained unclear whether the expanded NKG2C-expressing T cell clones were specific for HCMV antigens.

This TCR was sampled from a woman aged 45-65 years in good health. Donor details come from another sample of the same person, matched by shared clones. The chain uses TRBV11-3 and TRBJ2-3; TCRdb indicates TRBD1, and absent DNA this call remains unverified. The sample was blood T cells: a sorted CD56 or NKG2C T cell subset, CD4+ or CD8+ T cells, or bulk PBMC T cells (not recorded which). The CDR3 corresponds to CASSTRTGMTDTQYF.